This TCR beta chain emerged from a study of blood T cell repertoires in COVID-19 (dated by TCRdb to the early 2020s). In the study overall: Samples covering the acute and convalescent phases of COVID-19 were provided by collaborators in the United States, Italy and Spain. The material from the prospective study consisted of cDNA or gDNA derived from T cells, B-cell-depleted T cells, or PBMCs. Subjects who had been exposed to COVID-19, were actively infected with it, or had recovered from it provided the deeply sampled blood TCRbeta repertoires that made up the dataset. A freely available public database, intended as a resource for researchers studying the immune response to SARS-CoV-2, is where the repertoires were released. The samples were drawn from the first 160 participants of the ongoing ImmuneRACE study and from under 1,500 subjects provided by 6 global collaborators. A de-identified subject ID, COVID-19 status, age in years and sex were almost always included in the sample metadata. Where HLA class I and class II types were available, the types were taken from metadata supplied by the sample provider, not from assay-based typing. Summary of the overall study and its limitations: Clinical and demographic metadata were provided uncurated, with the amount varying by source and participant.

Comment on this clone: Its antigen remains undetermined. Within one base of it there is no much larger clone, and no base qualities were kept.

CDR1 is given as WSHSY and CDR2 as SAAADI, both from the germline V gene. V is cut back by 6 bases and J by 3 bases, with 5 bases in the junction unmatched. The CDR3 starts with the cysteine, ends with the phenylalanine, and has 14 residues. The DNA shown is the 42-base CDR3, in frame from base 1. The immunoSEQ Assay, a bias-controlled multiplex PCR, was used to amplify TCRbeta CDR3 regions from genomic DNA. From the authors' description of their analysis: The number of nucleated cells in each sample was estimated by amplification of reference gene primers within the assay. To quantify the absolute abundance of each unique TCRbeta CDR3 rearrangement, sequence reads were collapsed and filtered. For each sample, productive Simpson clonality was calculated as the square root of Simpson's diversity index over productive rearrangements. TCRdb took over this immuneACCESS table, retaining in-frame rearrangements with V and J assigned. Such tables are incomplete; in checked studies, under half of the missing clones stem from an unresolved V gene, and the remainder is unexplained. V and J calls and clone size come straight from that table; D and trimming were deduced from the DNA. Within this sample are about 400,000 clones, with roughly 87% of them counted one time only. 3% of the sample is taken by the ten largest.

Participants in the prospective study were enrolled through a virtual design, were aged 18 to 89 years, and lived in approximately 24 United States geographic areas. In the prospective study, participants were assigned to cohorts based on the clinical history participants reported in a screening survey and a study questionnaire. Recovered participants in ImmuneRACE Cohort 3 were defined by two consecutive negative NP/OP PCR tests, clearance by a healthcare professional, or resolution of symptoms. Mobile phlebotomists in the prospective study collected whole blood, serum and a nasopharyngeal or oropharyngeal swab from every participant. Over an approximately 2-month period, participants in the prospective study had the option of providing additional blood draws and questionnaires. Blood samples from the prospective study were shipped frozen or at room temperature prior to DNA extraction.

The clonotype comes from a woman younger than 45 who had recovered from COVID-19. The specimen was PBMCs or T cells enriched from blood (not recorded which). The rearrangement joined TRBV10-2 to TRBJ2-7; a stretch of 10 junction bases matches TRBD2. The DNA sequence is given as TGCGCCAGCAGACTAGCGGGACCCCGCTACGAGCAGTACTTC. It specifies CASRLAGPRYEQYF.